One TCR beta chain is described in this entry. Per the study methods: The assay estimated nucleated cells by amplifying reference gene primers. The table came from immunoSEQ multiplex PCR; TCRdb's copy has only in-frame clones and leaves some out. V and J calls and clone size are as listed in that table; D and trimming were resolved from the DNA. Of roughly 170,000 clones detected, approximately 79% appear once; the ten largest clones hold 3%. The data were obtained in a study of blood T cell repertoires in COVID-19. On the study more broadly: Samples representing acute and convalescent COVID-19 were sourced from the United States, Italy and Spain. PBMCs, B-cell-depleted T cells, or T cells were the source of the cDNA or gDNA that made up the material.

Material for sequencing was peripheral blood. The receptor's source is a woman of 80 years or more with acute or convalescent COVID-19.

CDR3: CASRGLTSYEQYF. The CDR3 bases are TGTGCCAGCAGGGGACTGACTTCCTACGAGCAGTACTTC. The chain joins TRBV27 to TRBJ2-7, with D possibly matching TRBD2 (6 bases). Between the trimmed V and J ends, which lost 6 bases and 1 base, there was a span of 10 bases. CDR1 is MNHEY, CDR2 SMNVEV, per germline (reference sequence). This CDR3 spans 13 amino acids.